The clone carrying this TCR beta chain was recorded at least ten times. Its antigen remains unknown. With 5 bases removed from V and 9 bases from J, the gap between germline ends came to 17 bases. The CDR3 sequence is 14 residues long. CDR1 is SGHAT and CDR2 is FQNNGV in the germline V gene. The source of the sample is a study of T cell repertoires in cytomegalovirus infection. About the study: The authors relied on CMV epitopes, both recently identified HLA-C-restricted and well-studied HLA-B-restricted. Public TCR beta signatures provided an indication of both CMV infection and a matching HLA type.

Findings and limits, study-wide: Dominating the ex vivo response were TCR beta clonotypes that were CMV-specific and HLA-C-restricted.

TCRdb passed the reads through MiXCR, listing each CDR3 protein once. The sample consists of under 90,000 distinct CDR3 sequences, more than 40% of them appearing once. The sample was CD8+ T cells from cultured PBMCs, taken from culture after CMV antigen stimulation. The sequence came from a human donor in good health (CMV status not recorded). Some clones in this sample may be carry-over from other donors' samples. This chain joins TRBV11-2 and TRBJ2-1; D possibly corresponds to TRBD1 (6 bases). For the CDR3, the DNA is TGTGCCAGCAGCACAGGGATGGCTCTGACTGAGCAGTTCTTC. Translation gives CASSTGMALTEQFF.